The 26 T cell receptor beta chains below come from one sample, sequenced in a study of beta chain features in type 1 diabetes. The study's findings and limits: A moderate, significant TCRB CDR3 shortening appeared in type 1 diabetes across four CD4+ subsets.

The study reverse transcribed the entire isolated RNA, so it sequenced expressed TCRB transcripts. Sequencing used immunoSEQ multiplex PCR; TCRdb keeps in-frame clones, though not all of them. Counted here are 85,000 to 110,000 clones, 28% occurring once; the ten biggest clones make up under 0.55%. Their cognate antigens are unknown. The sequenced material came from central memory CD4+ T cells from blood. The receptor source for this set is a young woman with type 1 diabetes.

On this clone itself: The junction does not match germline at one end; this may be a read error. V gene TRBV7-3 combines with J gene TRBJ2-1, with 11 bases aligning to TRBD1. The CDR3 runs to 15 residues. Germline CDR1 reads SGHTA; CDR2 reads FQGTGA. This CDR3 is CASSLGTGGWGEHFF. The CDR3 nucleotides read TGTGCCAGCAGCTTAGGGACAGGGGGTTGGGGTGAGCATTTCTTC.

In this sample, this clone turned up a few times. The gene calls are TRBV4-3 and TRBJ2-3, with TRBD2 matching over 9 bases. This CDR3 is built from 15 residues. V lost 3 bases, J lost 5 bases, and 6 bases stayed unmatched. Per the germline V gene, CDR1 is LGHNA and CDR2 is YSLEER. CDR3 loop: CASSQTSGSGDTQYF. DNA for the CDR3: TGCGCCAGCAGCCAGACTAGCGGTTCGGGAGATACGCAGTATTTT.

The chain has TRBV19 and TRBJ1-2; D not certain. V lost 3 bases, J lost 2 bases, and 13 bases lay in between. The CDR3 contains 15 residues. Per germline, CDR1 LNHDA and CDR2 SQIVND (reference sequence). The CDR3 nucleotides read TGTGCCAGTAGTATCATGGCGGGAGGAAACTATGGCTACACCTTC. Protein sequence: CASSIMAGGNYGYTF. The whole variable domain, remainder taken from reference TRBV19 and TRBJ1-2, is DGGITQSPKYLFRKEGQNVTLSCEQNLNHDAMYWYRQDPGQGLRLIYYSQIVNDFQKGDIAEGYSVSREKKESFPLTVTSAQKNPTAFYLCASSIMAGGNYGYTFGSGTRLTVV.

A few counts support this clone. The CDR3 reads CAWTRGGANEQFF. The CDR3 DNA reads TGTGCCTGGACCCGGGGGGGGGCTAATGAGCAGTTCTTC. The chain links TRBV30 to TRBJ2-1; 8 bases match TRBD2. This CDR3 has 13 amino acids. Germline V gene data show CDR1 as GTSNPN and CDR2 as SVGIG (reference sequence). The ends lost 4 bases at V and 7 bases at J; junction bases unmatched: 6.

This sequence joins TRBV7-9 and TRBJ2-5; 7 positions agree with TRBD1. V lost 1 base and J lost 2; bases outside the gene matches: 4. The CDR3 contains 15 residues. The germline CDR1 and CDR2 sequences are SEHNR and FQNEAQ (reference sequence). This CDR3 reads CASSLEGTAQETQYF. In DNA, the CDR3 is TGTGCCAGCAGCTTAGAGGGGACAGCGCAAGAGACCCAGTACTTC.

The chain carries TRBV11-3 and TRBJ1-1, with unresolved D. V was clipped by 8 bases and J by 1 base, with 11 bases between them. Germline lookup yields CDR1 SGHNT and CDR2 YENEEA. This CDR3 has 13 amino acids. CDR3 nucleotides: TGTGCCAGCGGTCAACAGAAGAACACTGAAGCTTTCTTT. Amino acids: CASGQQKNTEAFF.

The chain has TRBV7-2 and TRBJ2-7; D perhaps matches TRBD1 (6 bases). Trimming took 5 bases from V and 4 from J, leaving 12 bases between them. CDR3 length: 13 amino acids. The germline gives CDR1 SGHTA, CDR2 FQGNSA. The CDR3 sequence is CASSKTGLYEQYF. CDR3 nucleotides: TGTGCCAGCAGCAAGACAGGACTGTACGAGCAGTACTTC.

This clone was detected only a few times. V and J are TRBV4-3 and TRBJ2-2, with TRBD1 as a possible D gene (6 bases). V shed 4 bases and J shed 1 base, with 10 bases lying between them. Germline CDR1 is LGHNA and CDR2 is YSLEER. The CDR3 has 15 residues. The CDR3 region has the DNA TGCGCCAGCAGCCTGGGGACACTGAACACCGGGGAGCTGTTTTTT. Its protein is CASSLGTLNTGELFF.

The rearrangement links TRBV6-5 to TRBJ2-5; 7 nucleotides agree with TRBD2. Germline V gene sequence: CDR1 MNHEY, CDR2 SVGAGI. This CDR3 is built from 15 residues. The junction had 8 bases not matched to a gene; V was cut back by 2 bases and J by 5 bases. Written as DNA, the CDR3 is TGTGCCAGCAGTTACGGGGGGGGGAAGGGGGAGACCCAGTACTTC. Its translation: CASSYGGGKGETQYF.

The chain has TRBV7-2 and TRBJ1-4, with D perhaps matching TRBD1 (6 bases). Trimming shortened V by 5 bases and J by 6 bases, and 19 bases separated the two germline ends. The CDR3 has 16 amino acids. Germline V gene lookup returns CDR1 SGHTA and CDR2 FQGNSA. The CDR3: CASSRRGGGAYEKLFF. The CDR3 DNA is TGTGCCAGCAGCCGCCGGGGTGGGGGGGCCTATGAAAAACTGTTTTTT.

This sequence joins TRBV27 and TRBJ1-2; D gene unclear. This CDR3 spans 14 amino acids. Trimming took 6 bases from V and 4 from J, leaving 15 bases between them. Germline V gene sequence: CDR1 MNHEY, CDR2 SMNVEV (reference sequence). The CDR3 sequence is CASSRDILAYGYTF. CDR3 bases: TGTGCCAGCAGCAGAGATATACTAGCCTATGGCTACACCTTC.

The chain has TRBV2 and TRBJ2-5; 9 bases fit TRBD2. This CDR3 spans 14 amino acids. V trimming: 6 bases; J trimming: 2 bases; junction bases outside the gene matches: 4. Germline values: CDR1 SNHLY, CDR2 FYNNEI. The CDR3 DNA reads TGTGCCAGCAGGTTGACTAGCGGACAAGAGACCCAGTACTTC. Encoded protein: CASRLTSGQETQYF.

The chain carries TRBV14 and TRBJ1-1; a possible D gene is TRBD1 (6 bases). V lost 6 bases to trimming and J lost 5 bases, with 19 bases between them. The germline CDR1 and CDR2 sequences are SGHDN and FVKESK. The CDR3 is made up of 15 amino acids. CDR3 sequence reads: CASSRYSTGKTEAFF. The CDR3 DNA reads TGTGCCAGCAGTCGGTATTCAACAGGGAAGACTGAAGCTTTCTTT.

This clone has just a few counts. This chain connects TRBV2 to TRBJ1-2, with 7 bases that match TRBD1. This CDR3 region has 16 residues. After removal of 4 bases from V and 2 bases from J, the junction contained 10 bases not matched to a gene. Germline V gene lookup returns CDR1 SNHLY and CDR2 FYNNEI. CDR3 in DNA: TGTGCCAGCAGTGGAAACAGGGGACCCATCAACTATGGCTACACCTTC. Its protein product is CASSGNRGPINYGYTF. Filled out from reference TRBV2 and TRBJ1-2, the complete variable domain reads EPEVTQTPSHQVTQMGQEVILRCVPISNHLYFYWYRQILGQKVEFLVSFYNNEISEKSEIFDDQFSVERPDGSNFTLKIRSTKLEDSAMYFCASSGNRGPINYGYTFGSGTRLTVV.

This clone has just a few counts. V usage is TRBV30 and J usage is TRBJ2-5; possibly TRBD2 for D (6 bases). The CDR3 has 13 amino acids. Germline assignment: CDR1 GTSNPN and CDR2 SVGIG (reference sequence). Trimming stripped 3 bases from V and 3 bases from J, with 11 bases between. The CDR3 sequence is CAWSSGGKETQYF. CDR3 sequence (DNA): TGTGCCTGGAGCTCCGGGGGAAAAGAGACCCAGTACTTC.

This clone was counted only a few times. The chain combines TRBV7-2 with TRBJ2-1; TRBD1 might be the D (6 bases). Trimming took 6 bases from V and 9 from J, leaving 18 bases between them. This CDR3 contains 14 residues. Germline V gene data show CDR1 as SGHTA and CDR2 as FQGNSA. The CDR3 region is CASSFLSTGTEQFF. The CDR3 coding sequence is TGTGCCAGCAGTTTCCTTTCTACAGGGACTGAGCAGTTCTTC.

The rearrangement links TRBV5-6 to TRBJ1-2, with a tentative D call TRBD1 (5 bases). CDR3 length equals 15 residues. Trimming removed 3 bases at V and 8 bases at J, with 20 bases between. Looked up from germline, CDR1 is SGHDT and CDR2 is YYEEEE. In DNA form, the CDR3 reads TGTGCCAGCAGCTCCGGGCAACAGGTTCGATTAGGCTACACCTTC. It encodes CASSSGQQVRLGYTF.

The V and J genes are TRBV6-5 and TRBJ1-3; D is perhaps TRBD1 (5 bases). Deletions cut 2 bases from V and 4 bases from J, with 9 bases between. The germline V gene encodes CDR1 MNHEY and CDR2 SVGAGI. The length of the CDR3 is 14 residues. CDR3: CASSYRTRGNTIYF. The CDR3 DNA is TGTGCCAGCAGTTACCGGACAAGGGGAAACACCATATATTTT.

The CDR3 DNA reads as TGTGCCAGCAGGACCGGGACAGACAATTCACCCCTCCACTTT. Protein sequence: CASRTGTDNSPLHF. This sequence joins TRBV6-5 and TRBJ1-6; TRBD1 matches at 7 bases. CDR3 length equals 14 residues. V was pared by 6 bases and J by 7 bases, with 6 bases of the junction left unmatched. The germline gives CDR1 MNHEY, CDR2 SVGAGI.

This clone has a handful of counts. The CDR3: CASSLSEGTGQAFF. CDR3 nucleotide sequence: TGTGCCAGCAGTTTATCCGAGGGCACAGGGCAGGCTTTCTTT. The J gene is TRBJ1-1, the V gene TRBV27; D might be TRBD1 (6 bases). CDR1 is MNHEY, CDR2 SMNVEV, per germline (reference sequence). This CDR3 region has 14 residues. The V end was cut by 0 bases, the J end by 11 bases, with 16 bases between.

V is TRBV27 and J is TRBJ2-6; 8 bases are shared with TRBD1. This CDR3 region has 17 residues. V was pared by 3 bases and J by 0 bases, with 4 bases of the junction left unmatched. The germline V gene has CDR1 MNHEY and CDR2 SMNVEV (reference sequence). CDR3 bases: TGTGCCAGCAGTTTCCGAACAGGGGGCTCTGGGGCCAACGTCCTGACTTTC. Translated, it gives CASSFRTGGSGANVLTF.

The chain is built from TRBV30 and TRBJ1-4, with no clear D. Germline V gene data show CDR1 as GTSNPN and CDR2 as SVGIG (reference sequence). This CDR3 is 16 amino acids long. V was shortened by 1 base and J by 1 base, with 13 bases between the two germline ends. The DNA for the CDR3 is TGTGCCTGGAGTGCCTCGATCGGGAAAACTAATGAAAAACTGTTTTTT. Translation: CAWSASIGKTNEKLFF.

CDR3 in amino acids: CAIKTEGTDTQYF. For the CDR3, the DNA is TGTGCCATCAAAACCGAGGGCACAGATACGCAGTATTTT. The rearrangement links TRBV10-3 to TRBJ2-3; D uncertain. This CDR3 region has 13 residues. The germline V gene has CDR1 ENHRY and CDR2 SYGVKD. The germline V and J ends were trimmed by 7 bases and 1 base, with 9 bases remaining between them.

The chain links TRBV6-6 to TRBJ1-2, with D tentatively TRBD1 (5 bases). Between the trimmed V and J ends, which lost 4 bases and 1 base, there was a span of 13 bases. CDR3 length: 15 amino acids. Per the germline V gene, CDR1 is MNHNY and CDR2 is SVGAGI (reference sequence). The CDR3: CASSFQGSGNYGYTF. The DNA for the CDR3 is TGTGCCAGCAGTTTTCAGGGTAGCGGTAACTATGGCTACACCTTC.

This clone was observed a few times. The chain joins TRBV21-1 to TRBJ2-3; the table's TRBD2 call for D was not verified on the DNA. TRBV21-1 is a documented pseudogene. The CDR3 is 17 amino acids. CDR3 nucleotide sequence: TGTGCCAGCAGCAAAGAATGGGGACTAGCTAGCACAGATACGCAGTATTTT. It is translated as CASSKEWGLASTDTQYF.

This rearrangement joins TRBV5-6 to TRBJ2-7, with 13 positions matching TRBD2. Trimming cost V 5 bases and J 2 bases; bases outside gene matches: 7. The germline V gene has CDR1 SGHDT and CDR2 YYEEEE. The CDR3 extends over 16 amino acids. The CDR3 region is CASSSTTSGRPYEQYF. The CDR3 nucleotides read TGTGCCAGCAGTTCTACGACTAGCGGGAGGCCCTACGAGCAGTACTTC.